The 25 T cell receptor beta chains presented below share a single source sample, sequenced in a study of cytomegalovirus exposure and HLA in healthy donors. Method: immunoSEQ multiplex PCR; TCRdb's copy keeps in-frame clones and lacks some. Counted here are around 150,000 clones, under 95% occurring once; the ten biggest clones make up 3% to 3.5%. Source material: PBMCs. Receptors originate from a woman in her late teens or twenties in good health and CMV-seropositive.

The chain has TRBV7-2 and TRBJ2-5; 7 positions match TRBD1. The V segment lost 2 bases and the J segment 2 bases; nucleotides outside the gene matches: 8. Germline CDR1 and CDR2: SGHTA and FQGNSA. The CDR3 length is 16 residues. For the CDR3, the DNA is TGTGCCAGCAGCTTAATGGGACAGATTAAACAAGAGACCCAGTACTTC. Encoded protein: CASSLMGQIKQETQYF.

The V and J genes are TRBV19 and TRBJ1-2, with 7 bases identical to TRBD1. The CDR3 sequence is 13 residues long. CDR1 and CDR2 (germline): LNHDA, SQIVND (reference sequence). V lost 4 bases and J lost 3; bases outside the gene matches: 2. The CDR3 DNA is TGTGCCAGTAGTAGAGGACAGGACTATGGCTACACCTTC. This gives the protein CASSRGQDYGYTF.

DNA for the CDR3: TGTGCCAGTAGTATAACCGGGGTTGGAAACACCATATATTTT. Its translation: CASSITGVGNTIYF. This chain connects TRBV19 to TRBJ1-3; D not certain. The CDR3 runs to 14 residues. Germline CDR1 is LNHDA and CDR2 is SQIVND (reference sequence). The ends were cut back, 2 bases at V and 3 bases at J, with 8 bases in the middle.

The rearrangement links TRBV19 to TRBJ2-3; 11 positions agree with TRBD1. The CDR3 runs 17 residues. V shed 0 bases, J shed 6 bases, and the junction held 8 bases outside the gene matches. The V gene's germline CDR1 is LNHDA and CDR2 SQIVND (reference sequence). CDR3 amino acids: CASSIDPRTGGEDTQYF. DNA for the CDR3: TGTGCCAGTAGTATAGATCCCCGGACAGGGGGCGAGGATACGCAGTATTTT.

The table lists this clone with a few counts. The genes are TRBV7-9 and TRBJ1-2, with D perhaps matching TRBD1 (6 bases). The CDR3 is made up of 15 amino acids. Trimming stripped 5 bases from V and 8 bases from J, with 21 bases between. The V gene's germline CDR1 is SEHNR and CDR2 FQNEAQ (reference sequence). The CDR3 DNA follows: TGTGCCAGCAGCGCGGCGGGGGGCAACCTAATCGGCTACACCTTC. Amino acids: CASSAAGGNLIGYTF.

The gene calls are TRBV4-1 and TRBJ2-1; the match to TRBD2 covers 9 bases. Trimming removed 1 base from V and 12 bases from J; junction bases left unmatched: 16. CDR1 is MGHRA and CDR2 is YSYEKL in the germline V gene. CDR3 length: 17 residues. The CDR3 region is CASSQVPFSGGVYGQFF. The CDR3 bases are TGCGCCAGCAGCCAAGTACCGTTTAGCGGGGGCGTTTATGGGCAGTTCTTC.

The CDR3 sequence is CASSLTTNEKLFF. The CDR3 bases are TGTGCCAGCTCCCTAACAACTAATGAAAAACTGTTTTTT. The gene calls are TRBV6-1 and TRBJ1-4; the D is unclear. Germline CDR1 and CDR2: MNHNS and SASEGT. The CDR3 length is 13 residues. Trimming removed 8 bases at V and 0 bases at J, with 7 bases between.

V is TRBV28 and J is TRBJ1-1; unclear D gene. The germline V and J ends were trimmed by 6 bases and 1 base, with 18 bases remaining between them. The germline gives CDR1 MDHEN, CDR2 SYDVKM. The CDR3 totals 16 residues. Here the CDR3 reads CASRPRGSTSNTEAFF. The CDR3 DNA reads as TGTGCCAGCAGACCCCGAGGGAGCACATCGAACACTGAAGCTTTCTTT. Supplemented by reference TRBV28 and TRBJ1-1, the full variable domain reads DVKVTQSSRYLVKRTGEKVFLECVQDMDHENMFWYRQDPGLGLRLIYFSYDVKMKEKGDIPEGYSVSREKKERFSLILESASTNQTSMYLCASRPRGSTSNTEAFFGQGTRLTVV.

Worth noting for this clone: Other DNA sequences of this sample code for an identical CDR3. The V gene is TRBV18, the J gene TRBJ1-1; unclear D gene. Germline V gene lookup returns CDR1 KGHSH and CDR2 LQKENI. This CDR3 is built from 12 residues. Trimming left V 2 bases short and J 8 bases short, with 9 bases between. The CDR3 loop is CASSPRTGEAFF. CDR3 bases: TGTGCCAGCTCACCAAGGACTGGAGAAGCTTTCTTT.

This clone was picked up one time. V is TRBV15 and J is TRBJ1-2; tentatively, D is TRBD1 (5 bases). CDR1 LNHNV and CDR2 YYDKDF come from the germline V gene (reference sequence). V was pared by 4 bases and J by 4 bases, with 10 bases between. The CDR3 spans 13 residues. The CDR3 sequence is CATSTGGTYGYTF. The CDR3 DNA is TGTGCCACCAGCACCGGGGGGACCTATGGCTACACCTTC.

The V and J genes are TRBV10-2 and TRBJ2-1; 8 nucleotides agree with TRBD2. Germline CDR1 is WSHSY and CDR2 is SAAADI. The CDR3 contains 12 residues. The DNA of the CDR3 is TGCGCAATCAAGCGGGGGTTCAATGAGCAGTTCTTC. Translated, it gives CAIKRGFNEQFF.

The chain combines TRBV5-4 with TRBJ2-1; D call uncertain. V lost 2 bases to trimming and J lost 6 bases, with 15 bases between them. CDR1 and CDR2 from the germline V gene are SGHNT and YYREEE (reference sequence). The CDR3 extends over 15 amino acids. CDR3 in amino acids: CASSLQNVLGNEQFF. In DNA form, the CDR3 reads TGTGCCAGCAGCTTACAGAACGTTCTGGGCAATGAGCAGTTCTTC.

As to this clone: The sample contains more than one DNA sequence encoding this CDR3. CDR3 loop: CSVDRGGGTEAFF. CDR3 in DNA: TGCAGCGTTGACAGGGGAGGGGGCACTGAAGCTTTCTTT. The gene calls are TRBV29-1 and TRBJ1-1, with D maybe TRBD1 (6 bases). CDR3 length: 13 residues. The V end was cut by 3 bases, the J end by 4 bases, with 12 bases between. The V gene's germline CDR1 is SQVTM and CDR2 ANQGSEA.

V is TRBV9 and J is TRBJ2-7; D gene ambiguous. V was cut by 4 bases and J by 0 bases, with 11 bases left in between. Germline V gene lookup returns CDR1 SGDLS and CDR2 YYNGEE. CDR3 size: 14 residues. The CDR3 sequence: CASSPGIISYEQYF. CDR3 bases: TGTGCCAGCAGCCCGGGTATAATCTCCTACGAGCAGTACTTC.

This clone has just one count. The rearrangement links TRBV6-5 to TRBJ2-5; 13 positions match TRBD2. This CDR3 contains 16 residues. CDR1 MNHEY and CDR2 SVGAGI come from the germline V gene. The trim removed 4 bases at V and 0 bases at J, leaving 2 bases unmatched. The CDR3 DNA reads as TGTGCCAGCAGTTTGGGACTAGCGGGGTACCAAGAGACCCAGTACTTC. Translated: CASSLGLAGYQETQYF.

The gene calls are TRBV19 and TRBJ1-2; no clear D. This CDR3 region has 13 residues. The V end was cut by 1 base, the J end by 4 bases, with 7 bases between. CDR1 and CDR2 from the germline V gene are LNHDA and SQIVND (reference sequence). The CDR3 DNA reads as TGTGCCAGTAGTATAGCAAGGAGCTATGGCTACACCTTC. Amino acid sequence: CASSIARSYGYTF. The full variable domain, with the rest looked up from reference TRBV19 and TRBJ1-2, is DGGITQSPKYLFRKEGQNVTLSCEQNLNHDAMYWYRQDPGQGLRLIYYSQIVNDFQKGDIAEGYSVSREKKESFPLTVTSAQKNPTAFYLCASSIARSYGYTFGSGTRLTVV.

The V call is TRBV19, the J call TRBJ1-2, with 12 positions matching TRBD1. Per germline, CDR1 LNHDA and CDR2 SQIVND (reference sequence). V lost 3 bases and J lost 7; bases outside the gene matches: 9. The CDR3 extends over 16 amino acids. Here the CDR3 DNA reads TGTGCCAGTAGTATCTCCGGGACAGGGGGCGGGCGTGGCTACACCTTC. Its protein product is CASSISGTGGGRGYTF.

The chain couples TRBV2 to TRBJ1-3; D is unresolved. Deletions cut 8 bases from V and 0 bases from J, with 17 bases between. Germline values: CDR1 SNHLY, CDR2 FYNNEI. This CDR3 is built from 16 residues. DNA for the CDR3: TGTGCCAGCGTCCTTGTGGAGGCGACCTCTGGAAACACCATATATTTT. Its protein product is CASVLVEATSGNTIYF.

This sequence joins TRBV19 and TRBJ1-5; 7 nucleotides match TRBD1. Germline V gene lookup returns CDR1 LNHDA and CDR2 SQIVND (reference sequence). This CDR3 is built from 14 residues. V shed 3 bases and J 3 bases; nucleotides not matched to a gene: 2. This chain's CDR3 is CASSIRGDNQPQHF. CDR3 bases: TGTGCCAGTAGTATCAGGGGGGACAATCAGCCCCAGCATTTT.

The V call is TRBV28, the J call TRBJ1-5; D uncertain. CDR1 and CDR2 from the germline V gene are MDHEN and SYDVKM. V shed 6 bases and J shed 9 bases, with 12 bases lying between them. This CDR3 is built from 12 residues. DNA of the CDR3: TGTGCCAGCAGAGACGGCCGGAGGCCCCAGCATTTT. Residues: CASRDGRRPQHF.

Points on this clone: In the same sample, other DNA sequences code for this CDR3. The chain employs TRBV7-2 and TRBJ2-1; tentative D call: TRBD2 (5 bases). This CDR3 region has 15 residues. The V end was cut by 2 bases, the J end by 1 base, with 9 bases between. CDR1 is SGHTA and CDR2 is FQGNSA in the germline V gene. In DNA form, the CDR3 reads TGTGCCAGCAGCTTATCGGCGGGTTCCTACAATGAGCAGTTCTTC. Protein product: CASSLSAGSYNEQFF.

The chain has TRBV7-2 and TRBJ2-2; D perhaps matches TRBD2 (5 bases). The CDR3 runs 13 residues. Trimming cost V 3 bases and J 8 bases, with 10 bases left between them. Germline-derived CDR1 and CDR2 are SGHTA and FQGNSA. CDR3: CASSFGTGGELFF. The CDR3 nucleotides are TGTGCCAGCAGCTTTGGTACGGGAGGGGAGCTGTTTTTT.

The V gene is TRBV12-5, the J gene TRBJ2-7; 12 bases agree with TRBD2. Germline V CDR1 and CDR2: LGHNT, FRNRAP. The CDR3 loop spans 19 amino acids. Trimming removed 1 base from V and 4 bases from J; junction bases left unmatched: 14. CDR3 coding DNA: TGTGCTAGTGGTTTGGACCTTGGAACTAGCGGGAGGTTCAATTACGAGCAGTACTTC. This codes for CASGLDLGTSGRFNYEQYF.

This chain uses TRBV11-2 with TRBJ2-3; TRBD2 is a possible D gene (6 bases). CDR1 is SGHAT, CDR2 FQNNGV, per germline. With 11 bases removed from V and 0 bases from J, the gap between germline ends came to 12 bases. This CDR3 is built from 13 residues. The CDR3 protein is CAGGLLSTDTQYF. CDR3 coding DNA: TGTGCCGGGGGACTCCTTAGCACAGATACGCAGTATTTT. Using reference TRBV11-2 and TRBJ2-3 for the parts outside the CDR3, the full variable domain is EAGVAQSPRYKIIEKRQSVAFWCNPISGHATLYWYQQILGQGPKLLIQFQNNGVVDDSQLPKDRFSAERLKGVDSTLKIQPAKLEDSAVYLCAGGLLSTDTQYFGPGTRLTVL.

V gene TRBV4-1 combines with J gene TRBJ2-7; the D gene is possibly TRBD1 (6 bases). Germline assignment: CDR1 MGHRA and CDR2 YSYEKL. This CDR3 spans 15 amino acids. The V gene lost 0 bases and the J gene lost 9 bases, with 18 bases spanning the gap. CDR3 amino acids: CASSQDRGRPTGQYF. As DNA, the CDR3 is TGCGCCAGCAGCCAAGATCGGGGACGGCCGACAGGGCAGTACTTC.